What follows are 3 T cell receptor beta chains derived from one specimen sequenced in a study of T cells in localized non-small cell lung cancer. Clones were read by immunoSEQ multiplex PCR, and TCRdb kept only the in-frame ones, dropping some. Among around 29,000 clones, approximately 89% were seen once, and the ten largest hold roughly 28%. The sequencing used peripheral blood, collected before any cancer treatment. The source is a female donor over 55 with stage I lung adenocarcinoma.

V and J are TRBV9 and TRBJ1-3; 7 bases are a match to TRBD1. Germline lookup yields CDR1 SGDLS and CDR2 YYNGEE. This CDR3 spans 14 amino acids. Trimming cost V 3 bases and J 4 bases; bases outside gene matches: 4. CDR3 sequence reads: CASSATGSGNTIYF. The CDR3 coding sequence is TGTGCCAGCAGCGCGACAGGGTCCGGAAACACCATATATTTT.

The genes are TRBV27 and TRBJ1-1; no clear D. The germline V gene encodes CDR1 MNHEY and CDR2 SMNVEV (reference sequence). The CDR3 extends over 15 amino acids. The V end was cut by 4 bases, the J end by 3 bases, with 15 bases between. CDR3 sequence (DNA): TGTGCCAGCAGTTACTCCACTCACGGGGACACTGAAGCTTTCTTT. Protein product: CASSYSTHGDTEAFF.

The chain recombines TRBV6-1 with TRBJ2-5, with 10 nucleotides matching TRBD2. The V gene end was trimmed by 4 bases and the J gene end by 2 bases; junction bases not matched to a gene: 4. Per germline, CDR1 MNHNS and CDR2 SASEGT. The CDR3 sequence is 15 residues long. CDR3 amino acids: CASSGQTSGQETQYF. CDR3 coding DNA: TGTGCCAGCAGTGGCCAGACTAGCGGGCAAGAGACCCAGTACTTC.